A single sample is the source of the 13 T cell receptor beta chains below, sequenced in a study of blood T cell repertoires in COVID-19. Assay: immunoSEQ multiplex PCR; the TCRdb copy retains only in-frame clones and omits some. The table has a few hundred thousand clones, 92% seen once. Source material: PBMCs or T cells enriched from blood (not recorded which). The source of these receptors is a woman in her 30s who had recovered from COVID-19.

V and J are TRBV19 and TRBJ2-1; 11 nucleotides line up with TRBD2. Germline CDR1 reads LNHDA; CDR2 reads SQIVND (reference sequence). The CDR3 spans 16 residues. Trimming took 5 bases from V and 3 from J; bases not matched to a gene: 6. The chain's CDR3 is CASSLSSGGFYNEQFF. In DNA, the CDR3 is TGTGCCAGTAGTCTTTCTAGCGGGGGGTTCTACAATGAGCAGTTCTTC.

This chain connects TRBV29-1 to TRBJ1-1, with a possible D match to TRBD1 (5 bases). CDR3 length: 11 residues. Germline V CDR1 and CDR2: SQVTM, ANQGSEA. V was clipped by 5 bases and J by 6 bases, with 10 bases between them. CDR3 DNA: TGCAGCGTTACCAGGGACTCTGAAGCTTTCTTT. Its protein product is CSVTRDSEAFF. Filled out from reference TRBV29-1 and TRBJ1-1, the complete variable domain reads SAVISQKPSRDICQRGTSLTIQCQVDSQVTMMFWYRQQPGQSLTLIATANQGSEATYESGFVIDKFPISRPNLTFSTLTVSNMSPEDSSIYLCSVTRDSEAFFGQGTRLTVV.

Here the CDR3 DNA reads TGTGCCAGCGCCCTCGACGGGGGTGAGGCCTATGGCTACACCTTC. Protein sequence: CASALDGGEAYGYTF. The chain employs TRBV6-5 and TRBJ1-2; possibly TRBD1 for D (5 bases). The CDR3 covers 15 residues. Trimming cost V 8 bases and J 4 bases, with 20 bases left between them. Germline loops: CDR1 MNHEY, CDR2 SVGAGI.

A single count supports this clone. The rearrangement joins TRBV6-5 to TRBJ1-2; D is uncertain. This CDR3 is 15 amino acids long. Trimming took off 4 bases at V and 3 bases at J, with 15 bases between the two ends. CDR1 MNHEY and CDR2 SVGAGI come from the germline V gene. CDR3 bases: TGTGCCAGCAGTTCCCTCAGCCTGAGGGACTATGGCTACACCTTC. Protein sequence: CASSSLSLRDYGYTF.

The rearrangement links TRBV2 to TRBJ1-2, with D possibly matching TRBD1 (5 bases). This CDR3 contains 13 residues. The germline CDR1 and CDR2 sequences are SNHLY and FYNNEI. V was trimmed by 2 bases and J by 13 bases, leaving 17 bases between them. The CDR3 here is CASSERIGGGFTF. CDR3 nucleotide sequence: TGTGCCAGCAGTGAAAGGATAGGCGGGGGTTTCACCTTC.

This chain joins TRBV4-1 and TRBJ2-7, with 10 bases aligning to TRBD1. Germline CDR1 and CDR2: MGHRA and YSYEKL. With 4 bases clipped from V and 2 bases from J, the junction kept 5 bases outside the gene matches. This CDR3 spans 15 amino acids. The CDR3 bases are TGCGCCAGCAGCCGATCCGGGACAGGGGCCTACGAGCAGTACTTC. It specifies CASSRSGTGAYEQYF.

The J gene is TRBJ1-2, the V gene TRBV28; TRBD1 agrees at 9 bases. The V gene end was trimmed by 3 bases and the J gene end by 7 bases; junction bases not matched to a gene: 9. The CDR3 length is 15 residues. From germline, CDR1 is MDHEN and CDR2 SYDVKM. CDR3 in amino acids: CASSLGNRGRFGYTF. For the CDR3, the DNA is TGTGCCAGCAGTTTGGGAAACAGGGGGCGTTTTGGCTACACCTTC.

The chain has TRBV11-2 and TRBJ2-7; 10 bases match TRBD1. Germline lookup yields CDR1 SGHAT and CDR2 FQNNGV. J gave up 2 bases and V 7 bases, and 8 bases lay outside the gene matches. The CDR3 covers 15 residues. The CDR3: CASTNMGTGAYEQYF. As DNA, the CDR3 is TGTGCCAGCACCAACATGGGGACAGGGGCCTACGAGCAGTACTTC.

The rearrangement links TRBV5-4 to TRBJ2-2, with D maybe TRBD1 (5 bases). The ends were cut back, 4 bases at V and 5 bases at J, with 6 bases in the middle. The germline V gene has CDR1 SGHNT and CDR2 YYREEE (reference sequence). The CDR3 runs 12 residues. The CDR3 coding sequence is TGTGCCAGCAGCCGGACAACCGGGGAGCTGTTTTTT. It codes for CASSRTTGELFF.

This clone was observed a single time. The rearrangement links TRBV7-2 to TRBJ2-1; TRBD2 agrees at 7 bases. The CDR3 covers 17 residues. The germline V gene has CDR1 SGHTA and CDR2 FQGNSA. Losses at the gene ends were 5 bases for V and 3 bases for J; bases not matched to a gene: 13. The chain's CDR3 is CASSAFSGLVSYNEQFF. CDR3 DNA: TGTGCCAGCAGCGCATTTAGCGGGCTCGTTAGCTACAATGAGCAGTTCTTC.

V is TRBV27 and J is TRBJ1-5, with 7 bases identical to TRBD1. Losses at the gene ends were 5 bases for V and 5 bases for J; bases not matched to a gene: 12. From germline, CDR1 is MNHEY and CDR2 SMNVEV (reference sequence). The CDR3 is made up of 16 amino acids. CDR3 in DNA: TGTGCCAGCAGTACACGACAGGGAAGGGGCGATCAGCCCCAGCATTTT. Amino acids: CASSTRQGRGDQPQHF.

J is TRBJ1-1 and V is TRBV7-9, with no clear D. The V gene lost 5 bases and the J gene lost 8 bases, with 21 bases spanning the gap. The CDR3 sequence is 15 residues long. Germline V lookup: CDR1 SEHNR, CDR2 FQNEAQ (reference sequence). Written as DNA, the CDR3 is TGTGCCAGCAGCCCTTTGGGCGGCCGGGAGAAGGAAGCTTTCTTT. Translation gives CASSPLGGREKEAFF.

V and J are TRBV15 and TRBJ1-2; D not certain. The CDR3 has 15 amino acids. V shed 8 bases and J shed 0 bases, with 16 bases lying between them. Germline V gene sequence: CDR1 LNHNV, CDR2 YYDKDF (reference sequence). As DNA, the CDR3 is TGTGCCACCCCTCGGTGCGATTTAGCTAACTATGGCTACACCTTC. Residues: CATPRCDLANYGYTF. Using reference TRBV15 and TRBJ1-2 for the parts outside the CDR3, the full variable domain is DAMVIQNPRYQVTQFGKPVTLSCSQTLNHNVMYWYQQKSSQAPKLLFHYYDKDFNNEADTPDNFQSRRPNTSFCFLDIRSPGLGDTAMYLCATPRCDLANYGYTFGSGTRLTVV.